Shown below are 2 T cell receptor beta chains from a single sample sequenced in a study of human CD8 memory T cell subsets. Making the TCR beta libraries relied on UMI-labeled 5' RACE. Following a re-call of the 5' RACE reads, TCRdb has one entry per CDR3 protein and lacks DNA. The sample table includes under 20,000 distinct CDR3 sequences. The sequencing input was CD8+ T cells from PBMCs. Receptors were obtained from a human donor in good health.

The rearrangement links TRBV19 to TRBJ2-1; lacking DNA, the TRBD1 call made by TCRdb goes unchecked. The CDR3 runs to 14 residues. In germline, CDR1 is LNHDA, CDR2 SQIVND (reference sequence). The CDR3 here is CASSHRGLYNEQFF.

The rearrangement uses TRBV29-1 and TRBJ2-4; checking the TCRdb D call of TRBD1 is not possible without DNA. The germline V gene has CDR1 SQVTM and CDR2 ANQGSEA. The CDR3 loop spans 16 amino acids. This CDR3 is CSVEGTRRSAKNIQYF.